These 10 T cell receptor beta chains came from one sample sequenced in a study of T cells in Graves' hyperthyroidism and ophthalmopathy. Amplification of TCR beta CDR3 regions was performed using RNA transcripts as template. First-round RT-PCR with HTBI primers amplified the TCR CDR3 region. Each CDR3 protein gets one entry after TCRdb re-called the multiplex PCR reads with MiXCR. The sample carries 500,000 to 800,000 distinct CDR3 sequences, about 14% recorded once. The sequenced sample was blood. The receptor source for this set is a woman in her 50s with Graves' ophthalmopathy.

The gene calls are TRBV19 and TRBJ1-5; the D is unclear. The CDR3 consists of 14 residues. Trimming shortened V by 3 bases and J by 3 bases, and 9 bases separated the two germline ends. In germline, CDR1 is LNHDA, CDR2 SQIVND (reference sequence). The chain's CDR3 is CASSIEGYNQPQHF. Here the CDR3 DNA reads TGTGCCAGTAGTATCGAAGGGTACAATCAGCCCCAGCATTTT. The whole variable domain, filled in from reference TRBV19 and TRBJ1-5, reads DGGITQSPKYLFRKEGQNVTLSCEQNLNHDAMYWYRQDPGQGLRLIYYSQIVNDFQKGDIAEGYSVSREKKESFPLTVTSAQKNPTAFYLCASSIEGYNQPQHFGDGTRLSIL.

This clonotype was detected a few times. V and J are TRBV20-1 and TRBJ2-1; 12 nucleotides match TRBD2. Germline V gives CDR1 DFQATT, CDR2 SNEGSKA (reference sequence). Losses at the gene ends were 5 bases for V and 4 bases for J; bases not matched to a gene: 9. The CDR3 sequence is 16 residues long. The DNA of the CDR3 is TGCAGTGCTGATCTAGCGGGAGGGCCTTTTTACAATGAGCAGTTCTTC. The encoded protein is CSADLAGGPFYNEQFF.

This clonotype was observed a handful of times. The CDR3 DNA reads as TGTGCCAGCAGTTACATTCCCCGTACCGGGGAGCTGTTTTTT. Its protein is CASSYIPRTGELFF. The genes are TRBV6-5 and TRBJ2-2, with D unclear. V lost 2 bases to trimming and J lost 5 bases, with 9 bases between them. The germline gives CDR1 MNHEY, CDR2 SVGAGI. The CDR3 contains 14 residues.

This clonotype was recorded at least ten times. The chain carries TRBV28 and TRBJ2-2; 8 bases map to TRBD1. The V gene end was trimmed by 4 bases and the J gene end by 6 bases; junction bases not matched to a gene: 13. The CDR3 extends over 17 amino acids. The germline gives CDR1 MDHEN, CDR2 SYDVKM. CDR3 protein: CASSSPGQGLIPGELFF. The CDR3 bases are TGTGCCAGCAGTTCTCCCGGACAGGGTTTGATTCCCGGGGAGCTGTTTTTT.

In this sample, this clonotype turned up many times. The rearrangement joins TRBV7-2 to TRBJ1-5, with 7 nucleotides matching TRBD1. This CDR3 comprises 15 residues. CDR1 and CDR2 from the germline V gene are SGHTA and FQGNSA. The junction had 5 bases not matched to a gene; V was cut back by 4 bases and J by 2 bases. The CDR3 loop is CASSYTGTGNQPQHF. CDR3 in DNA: TGTGCCAGCAGCTATACCGGGACAGGCAATCAGCCCCAGCATTTT.

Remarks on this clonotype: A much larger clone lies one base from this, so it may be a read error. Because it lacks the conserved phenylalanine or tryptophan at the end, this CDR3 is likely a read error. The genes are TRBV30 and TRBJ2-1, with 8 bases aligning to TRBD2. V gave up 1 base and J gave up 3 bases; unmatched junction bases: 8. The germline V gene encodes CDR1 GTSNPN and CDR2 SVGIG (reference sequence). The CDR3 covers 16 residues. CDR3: CAWSELTSGLYNEQFL. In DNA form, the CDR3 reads TGTGCCTGGAGTGAATTAACTAGCGGACTCTACAATGAGCAGTTCCTC.

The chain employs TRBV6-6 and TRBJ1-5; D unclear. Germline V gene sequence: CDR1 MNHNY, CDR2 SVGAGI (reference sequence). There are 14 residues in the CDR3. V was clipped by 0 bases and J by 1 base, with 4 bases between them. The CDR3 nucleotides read TGTGCCAGCAGTTACTCCCGGAGCAATCAGCCCCAGCATTTT. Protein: CASSYSRSNQPQHF.

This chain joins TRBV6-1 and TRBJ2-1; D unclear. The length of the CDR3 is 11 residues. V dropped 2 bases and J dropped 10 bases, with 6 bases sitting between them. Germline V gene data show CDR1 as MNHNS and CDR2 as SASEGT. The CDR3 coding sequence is TGTGCCAGCAGTGAACGTTGGGAGCAGTTCTTC. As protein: CASSERWEQFF.

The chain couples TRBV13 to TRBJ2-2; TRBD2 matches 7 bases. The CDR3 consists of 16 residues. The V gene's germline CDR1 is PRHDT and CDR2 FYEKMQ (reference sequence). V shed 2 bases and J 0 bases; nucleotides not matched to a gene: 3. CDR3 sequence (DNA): TGTGCCAGCAGCTTACGAGGGAGGGCGAACACCGGGGAGCTGTTTTTT. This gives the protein CASSLRGRANTGELFF. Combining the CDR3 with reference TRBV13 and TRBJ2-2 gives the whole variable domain AAGVIQSPRHLIKEKRETATLKCYPIPRHDTVYWYQQGPGQDPQFLISFYEKMQSDKGSIPDRFSAQQFSDYHSELNMSSLELGDSALYFCASSLRGRANTGELFFGEGSRLTVL.

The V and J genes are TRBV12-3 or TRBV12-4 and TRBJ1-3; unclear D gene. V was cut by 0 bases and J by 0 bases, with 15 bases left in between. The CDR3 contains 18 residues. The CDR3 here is CASSLARSTPFSGNTIYF. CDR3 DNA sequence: TGTGCCAGCAGTTTAGCGCGCAGTACTCCCTTCTCTGGAAACACCATATATTTT.